Listed below are T cell receptor beta chains from one sample, sequenced in a study of blood T cell repertoires in COVID-19. The protocol was immunoSEQ multiplex PCR, while the TCRdb copy is restricted to in-frame clones and leaves out a portion. The sample yields 160,000 or so clones, just under 80% seen once. The sample was peripheral blood. These receptors all stem from a woman aged 80 or over with acute or convalescent COVID-19. CDR3s include the opening cysteine and the closing phenylalanine or tryptophan. The D gene is left open where the match is weak. Size is stated for part of the rows, as once, few or many counts, or as a class when the clone is expanded.

d_call	clone_size	v_call	j_call	cdr3_aa	cdr3_nt
NA	few	TRBV7-6	TRBJ2-7	CASSLGQDLYEQYF	TGTGCCAGCAGCTTAGGACAGGACCTCTACGAGCAGTACTTC
NA	NA	TRBV19	TRBJ1-4	CASSTSGNTEKLFF	TGTGCCAGTAGTACTTCCGGGAACACGGAAAAACTGTTTTTT
NA	NA	TRBV28	TRBJ1-5	CASSFPGGSNQPQHF	TGTGCCAGCAGTTTTCCGGGAGGGAGCAATCAGCCCCAGCATTTT
TRBD1	NA	TRBV18	TRBJ2-5	CASSPGQAQETQYF	TGTGCCAGCTCACCGGGACAGGCCCAAGAGACCCAGTACTTC
NA	NA	TRBV5-1	TRBJ2-1	CASSLERPTYNEQFF	TGCGCCAGCAGCTTGGAGCGACCTACCTACAATGAGCAGTTCTTC
NA	few	TRBV28	TRBJ1-5	CATGGGNQPQHF	TGTGCCACCGGGGGGGGTAATCAGCCCCAGCATTTT
TRBD2	NA	TRBV28	TRBJ2-7	CASSSPASGSGFFVEQYF	TGTGCCAGCAGTTCTCCGGCTAGCGGGAGTGGGTTTTTCGTCGAGCAGTACTTC
TRBD2	NA	TRBV3-1/TRBV3-2	TRBJ2-5	CASSQHKTGGQETQYF	TGTGCCAGCAGCCAACACAAAACGGGGGGACAAGAGACCCAGTACTTC
TRBD1	NA	TRBV28	TRBJ1-2	CASSWTGVEGYTF	TGTGCCAGCAGTTGGACAGGGGTAGAAGGCTACACCTTC
NA	NA	TRBV11-2	TRBJ1-1	CASSRERGRFEAFF	TGTGCCAGCAGCCGGGAGCGAGGGAGGTTTGAAGCTTTCTTT
TRBD1	NA	TRBV2	TRBJ1-6	CASTKTGGRSPLHF	TGTGCCAGCACCAAGACAGGGGGAAGGTCACCCCTCCACTTT
TRBD1	NA	TRBV18	TRBJ1-2	CASSRDREAGYTF	TGTGCCAGCTCACGGGACAGGGAGGCTGGCTACACCTTC
TRBD1	NA	TRBV18	TRBJ1-2	CASSFRTGPYGYTF	TGTGCCAGCTCATTTCGGACAGGGCCCTATGGCTACACCTTC
TRBD2	once	TRBV6-5	TRBJ2-3	CASRRTSYPDTQYF	TGTGCCAGCAGACGGACTAGCTACCCAGATACGCAGTATTTT
NA	few	TRBV4-1	TRBJ1-5	CASSQDIGAGGNQPQHF	TGCGCCAGCAGCCAAGATATTGGGGCAGGTGGAAATCAGCCCCAGCATTTT
TRBD2	few	TRBV12-3/TRBV12-4	TRBJ2-1	CASSLGLLNEQFF	TGTGCCAGCAGTTTGGGACTACTTAATGAGCAGTTCTTC
TRBD1	NA	TRBV30	TRBJ1-6	CAWSRGQGANSPLHF	TGTGCCTGGAGTCGAGGACAGGGGGCGAATTCACCCCTCCACTTT
NA	NA	TRBV18	TRBJ2-3	CASSPGSISTDTQYF	TGTGCCAGCTCACCGGGGAGCATCAGCACAGATACGCAGTATTTT